The rows below give T cell receptor beta chains drawn from one sample of a study of blood T cell repertoires in COVID-19. Some clones are missing from TCRdb's copy, which holds only in-frame ones; the method was immunoSEQ multiplex PCR. The sample includes about 180,000 clones, about 81% seen only once; the top ten take 10% to 15%. The sample consisted of peripheral blood. Receptors were obtained from a woman aged 80 or older with COVID-19, enrolled during active disease. Both conserved end residues are part of each CDR3. D genes are given only for firm matches. Not all rows give a size; the values are once, few, many and, for expanded clones, a class.

TRBV7-8	.	TRBJ2-7	.	TGTGCCAGCAGCTTAGTTCCCAGGGGTGGCGAGCAGTACTTC	CASSLVPRGGEQYF
TRBV11-2	.	TRBJ2-5	TRBD1	TGTGCCAGCAGCTTAGATCTTGACAGGGTCCAAGAGACCCAGTACTTC	CASSLDLDRVQETQYF
TRBV7-9	.	TRBJ2-7	.	TGTGCCAGCAGCTTAACAGGGAATTCCTACGAGCAGTACTTC	CASSLTGNSYEQYF
TRBV7-2	few	TRBJ2-2	TRBD2	TGTGCCAGCAGCACCACTAGCGTTACCGGGGAGCTGTTTTTT	CASSTTSVTGELFF
TRBV5-1	.	TRBJ2-7	.	TGCGCCAGCAGCTTGGTGGCAGGGGTATTTTCCGAGCAGTACTTC	CASSLVAGVFSEQYF
TRBV4-2	.	TRBJ1-1	.	TGTGCCAGCAGCCGGGCGATACCAGATGAAGCTTTCTTT	CASSRAIPDEAFF
TRBV2	.	TRBJ1-6	.	TGTGCCAGCAGTGTACAGAGCTCCTATAATTCACCCCTCCACTTT	CASSVQSSYNSPLHF
TRBV10-3	.	TRBJ1-2	TRBD1	TGTGCCATCAGGGACCCGGGACAGGGTTATGGCTACACCTTC	CAIRDPGQGYGYTF
TRBV7-2	.	TRBJ2-1	.	TGTGCCAGCAGCTTCAGGGGCCTATACAATGAGCAGTTCTTC	CASSFRGLYNEQFF
TRBV7-9	once	TRBJ1-2	TRBD1	TGTGCCAGCAGCTTAGGTAGGGGACAGCGCGCGCTTTTTAACTATGGCTACACCTTC	CASSLGRGQRALFNYGYTF
TRBV19	.	TRBJ1-2	.	TGTGCCAGTAGTACCGTAGGACAGCCGCGAGAGGATGGCTACACCTTC	CASSTVGQPREDGYTF
TRBV11-2	once	TRBJ1-2	.	TGTGCCAGCAGCGATCTTTGGGGGGTGGGCGGTGGCTACACCTTC	CASSDLWGVGGGYTF
TRBV4-2	.	TRBJ2-7	TRBD1	TGTGCCAGCAGCCAAGCGGGACAGGGGTCCTACGAGCAGTACTTC	CASSQAGQGSYEQYF
TRBV27	.	TRBJ2-7	TRBD1	TGTGCCAGCAGTTCCCTGGGACAGGGACTTTCCTACGAGCAGTACTTC	CASSSLGQGLSYEQYF
TRBV7-9	few	TRBJ1-6	.	TGTGCCAGCAGCTTCGCGGGAATTAATTCACCCCTCCACTTT	CASSFAGINSPLHF
TRBV27	.	TRBJ2-1	TRBD2	TGTGCCAGCAGTTTTAACGGCGGGGGTGGTATCAATGAGCAGTTCTTC	CASSFNGGGGINEQFF
TRBV7-6	.	TRBJ2-3	.	TGTGCCAGCAGCTTAACCTCCAGGGCCACAGATACGCAGTATTTT	CASSLTSRATDTQYF
TRBV27	.	TRBJ2-7	TRBD1	TGTGCCAGCAGTTCCGGGACAGGGACTTCGCAAGAGGAGCAGTACTTC	CASSSGTGTSQEEQYF
TRBV28	.	TRBJ1-2	TRBD1	TGTGCCAGCAGTACGACAGGGGGCGGCCGCTATGGCTACACCTTC	CASSTTGGGRYGYTF
TRBV6-5	.	TRBJ1-2	.	TGTGCCAGCAGTTATTACGGGGACTATGGCTACACCTTC	CASSYYGDYGYTF
TRBV29-1	few	TRBJ1-2	TRBD1	TGCAGCGTTGAAGGGACAGGGGGAGTGGGTGGCTACACCTTC	CSVEGTGGVGGYTF
TRBV7-6	.	TRBJ2-1	.	TGTGCCAGCAGCTTAGCTTTGGGGGGATACAATGAGCAGTTCTTC	CASSLALGGYNEQFF
TRBV28	.	TRBJ2-1	.	TGTGCCAGCAGTTTAGGGGGGATCGGGAACTATGAGCAGTTCTTC	CASSLGGIGNYEQFF
TRBV5-1	.	TRBJ2-2	TRBD1	TGCGCCAGCAGCATACCCCGGGACAGACAAACAGGGGAGCTGTTTTTT	CASSIPRDRQTGELFF
TRBV4-2	.	TRBJ2-4	.	TGTGCCAGCAGCCAAGATCTAAGGGGTGAACTAGCCAAAAACATTCAGTACTTC	CASSQDLRGELAKNIQYF
TRBV15	.	TRBJ1-6	.	TGTGCCACCAGCAGAGATCTGTCAGCCTATAATTCACCCCTCCACTTT	CATSRDLSAYNSPLHF
TRBV4-2	.	TRBJ1-1	TRBD1	TGTGCCAGCAGGGTCGTACAGGGGAAGACTGAAGCTTTCTTT	CASRVVQGKTEAFF
TRBV7-3	.	TRBJ1-1	.	TGTGCCAGCAGCTCCGGCAGGCCCTGGGACACTGAAGCTTTCTTT	CASSSGRPWDTEAFF
TRBV15	.	TRBJ1-4	.	TGTGCCACCAGCAGAGGATTGACGGGGAAACTGTTTTTT	CATSRGLTGKLFF
TRBV12-5	few	TRBJ1-1	.	TGTGCTAGTGCCTCAGGGTACACTGAAGCTTTCTTT	CASASGYTEAFF
TRBV10-3	.	TRBJ1-6	.	TGTGCCATCAGTGAGGCCCCTCCGGGGAGCTCCTATAATTCACCCCTCCACTTT	CAISEAPPGSSYNSPLHF
TRBV5-4	.	TRBJ1-4	TRBD1	TGTGCCAGCAGCATTACAGGGGCAACTAATGAAAAACTGTTTTTT	CASSITGATNEKLFF
TRBV20-1	.	TRBJ2-7	.	TGCAGTGCTTGGGATTCGGGAGAGCAGTACTTC	CSAWDSGEQYF
TRBV5-1	.	TRBJ2-3	TRBD1	TGCGCCAGCAGCCCGGTCCGGGACAGCAACACAGATACGCAGTATTTT	CASSPVRDSNTDTQYF
TRBV9	.	TRBJ2-3	TRBD2	TGTGCCAGCAGCGCGCGAGTCAGCGGGAGAGGGAGTTTTACTAGCACAGATACGCAGTATTTT	CASSARVSGRGSFTSTDTQYF
TRBV3-1/TRBV3-2	once	TRBJ1-1	.	TGTGCCAGCAGCCAAGGGGGGCACACTGAAGCTTTCTTT	CASSQGGHTEAFF
TRBV28	.	TRBJ2-2	TRBD2	TGTGCCAGCAGTACCCCGGGGGGACCCGGGGAGCTGTTTTTT	CASSTPGGPGELFF
TRBV28	.	TRBJ2-1	.	TGTGCCAGCAGTCTGGACTTCTACAATGAGCAGTTCTTC	CASSLDFYNEQFF
TRBV12-3/TRBV12-4	.	TRBJ1-2	.	TGTGCCAGCAGGACAGGTCTCGTAGGCTACACCTTC	CASRTGLVGYTF
TRBV30	few	TRBJ2-2	TRBD1	TGTGCCTGGAGGATACGGGACAGGGTCAACACCGGGGAGCTGTTTTTT	CAWRIRDRVNTGELFF
TRBV7-8	few	TRBJ2-2	.	TGTGCCTCGTCCGAGGCGCTGAACACCGGGGAGCTGTTTTTT	CASSEALNTGELFF
TRBV5-1	.	TRBJ1-1	TRBD1	TGCGCCAGCAGCTTTTCAGGGGGCGACACTGAAGCTTTCTTT	CASSFSGGDTEAFF
TRBV7-9	.	TRBJ2-7	TRBD1	TGTGCCAGCAGCCTGCGAACCGGGACAGCCTACGAGCAGTACTTC	CASSLRTGTAYEQYF
TRBV11-2	.	TRBJ2-5	TRBD2	TGTGCCAGCAGCCCAGGACGGGACTATCAAGAGACCCAGTACTTC	CASSPGRDYQETQYF
TRBV4-1	many	TRBJ1-1	.	TGCGCCAGCAGCCACTCTAGGGGGGGAACTGAAGCTTTCTTT	CASSHSRGGTEAFF
TRBV18	few	TRBJ2-7	TRBD1	TGTGCCAGCTCCGGACAGGGAGCCCACGAGCAGTACTTC	CASSGQGAHEQYF
TRBV5-4	.	TRBJ2-7	TRBD2	TGTGCCAGCAGCCAAAAACTACCTCTAGCGGGGGGATCCTACGAGCAGTACTTC	CASSQKLPLAGGSYEQYF
TRBV15	.	TRBJ1-4	TRBD1	TGTGCCACCAGCAGAGATAACAGGATTACAGGGGGCGACGAAAAACTGTTTTTT	CATSRDNRITGGDEKLFF
TRBV11-3	.	TRBJ1-6	TRBD1	TGTGCCAGCAGCTTAGGCCGACAGGGTAATTCACCCCTCCACTTT	CASSLGRQGNSPLHF
TRBV4-3	.	TRBJ1-2	.	TGCGCCAGCAGCCAACCCGGGACTGGGACCTATGGCTACACCTTC	CASSQPGTGTYGYTF
TRBV27	few	TRBJ2-1	TRBD2	TGTGCCAGCAGTTTCTCGGCTAGCGGGGACAAGAGCTCCTACAATGAGCAGTTCTTC	CASSFSASGDKSSYNEQFF